This is a list of T cell receptor beta chains from one sample in a study of cytomegalovirus exposure and HLA in healthy donors. Repertoires were generated with immunoSEQ multiplex PCR, while TCRdb's copy carries only in-frame clones and drops some. The data hold 150,000 to 200,000 clones, with around 84% observed a single time. Sample: PBMCs. These receptors all stem from a man between 18 and 35 years old in good health and CMV-seropositive. Both conserved end residues are part of each CDR3. A D gene is named only where the DNA matches it firmly. Clone size is given for some rows only: seen once, a few or many times, or a class if the clone is expanded.

once,TRBV29-1,.,TRBJ2-7,CSVAGFPGLISYEQYF
once,TRBV9,TRBD2,TRBJ2-7,CASSVAGGGSYEQYF
.,TRBV7-2,TRBD1,TRBJ1-2,CASSRQGGYGYTF
.,TRBV9,.,TRBJ2-5,CASSVVAAREETQYF
.,TRBV6-6,.,TRBJ1-5,CASSYEGLSNQPQHF
.,TRBV20-1,.,TRBJ2-5,CSAFRGTQYF
.,TRBV5-6,TRBD1,TRBJ1-1,CASSLAARGRSEAFF
.,TRBV5-4,TRBD2,TRBJ2-7,CASKLNGGLEQYF
.,TRBV19,.,TRBJ1-3,CASSMGDFVGSGNTIYF
.,TRBV23-1,.,TRBJ2-7,CASRYRERGYEQYF
.,TRBV14,.,TRBJ1-6,CASSQESRATSPLHF
.,TRBV6-5,TRBD2,TRBJ2-5,CASRDSGGWETQYF
.,TRBV6-1,.,TRBJ1-2,CASSEGHFGNYGYTF
.,TRBV6-5,.,TRBJ1-3,CASSYGQGNTIYF
few,TRBV28,TRBD1,TRBJ1-1,CASSFSALRTGVRLVARNTEAFF
.,TRBV2,TRBD1,TRBJ1-4,CASSGIGGAGGEKLFF
.,TRBV2,TRBD2,TRBJ2-1,CASSTSGGAYEQFF
.,TRBV5-1,.,TRBJ2-3,CASSLVGGKDTQYF
once,TRBV5-1,TRBD2,TRBJ2-5,CASSLVSSGPYQETQYF
.,TRBV19,TRBD1,TRBJ1-2,CASSTTGTGFTNYGYTF
.,TRBV7-2,TRBD2,TRBJ2-7,CASSSTSGAIYEQYF
.,TRBV25-1,TRBD1,TRBJ2-2,CASTPDRGRTGELFF
.,TRBV5-4,TRBD1,TRBJ1-1,CASSWGDRGGTEAFF
.,TRBV27,TRBD2,TRBJ2-1,CASSLSQTSGGNNEQFF
.,TRBV10-3,TRBD2,TRBJ2-5,CAISERPGRVEAETQYF
.,TRBV7-8,TRBD2,TRBJ2-5,CASSLAPGGGETQYF
few,TRBV4-1,.,TRBJ1-1,CASSWNLQGNTEAFF
.,TRBV27,TRBD1,TRBJ1-4,CASSLSGGGEKLFF
.,TRBV5-1,TRBD2,TRBJ2-1,CASSSGLAVTSYNEQFF
.,TRBV10-2,TRBD2,TRBJ2-2,CASSGRVAGAVGELFF
.,TRBV6-5,TRBD2,TRBJ2-5,CASSPLAGGQETQYF
.,TRBV7-9,.,TRBJ1-1,CAVGGVNTEAFF
.,TRBV18,.,TRBJ2-7,CASSPRPGIYEQYF
.,TRBV2,TRBD1,TRBJ1-1,CASRGQGNTEAFF
.,TRBV5-1,.,TRBJ2-5,CASSEYQETQYF
.,TRBV5-1,.,TRBJ1-1,CASSLRKQGNTEAFF
.,TRBV19,TRBD2,TRBJ2-1,CASSPVAGGLYNEQFF
.,TRBV30,.,TRBJ2-2,CAWSVRSPSVGELFF
.,TRBV5-4,.,TRBJ2-1,CASSLARENNEQFF
.,TRBV19,.,TRBJ2-7,CASSPRQDFRDEQYF
once,TRBV5-1,.,TRBJ1-1,CASSPGRFMNTEAFF